The 28 T cell receptor beta chains given below trace back to one sample, sequenced in a study of control samples from healthy donors and cancer patients. Some clones are missing from TCRdb's copy, which holds only in-frame ones; the method was immunoSEQ multiplex PCR. This sample has fewer than 500,000 clones, with 80% to 95% found just once. Sequenced input: PBMCs. These receptors originate from a man in his forties with head and neck cancer.

V and J are TRBV28 and TRBJ1-3, with D possibly matching TRBD1 (5 bases). V was pared by 2 bases and J by 7 bases, with 9 bases between. Germline V CDR1 and CDR2: MDHEN, SYDVKM. The CDR3 has 13 amino acids. As DNA, the CDR3 is TGTGCCAGCAGTTTAAGTTGGGACAACACCATATATTTT. The encoded protein is CASSLSWDNTIYF. Based on the CDR3 plus reference TRBV28 and TRBJ1-3, the full variable domain is DVKVTQSSRYLVKRTGEKVFLECVQDMDHENMFWYRQDPGLGLRLIYFSYDVKMKEKGDIPEGYSVSREKKERFSLILESASTNQTSMYLCASSLSWDNTIYFGEGSWLTVV.

The chain employs TRBV13 and TRBJ2-7, with TRBD2 matching 7 bases. V lost 4 bases and J lost 2; bases outside the gene matches: 8. The CDR3 loop spans 15 amino acids. Per the germline V gene, CDR1 is PRHDT and CDR2 is FYEKMQ (reference sequence). CDR3 DNA: TGTGCCAGCAGCTCCGGGGAGGGCACCGCCTACGAGCAGTACTTC. This encodes CASSSGEGTAYEQYF.

V is TRBV5-1 and J is TRBJ2-1; 8 nucleotides agree with TRBD2. Germline V CDR1 and CDR2: SGHRS, YFSETQ. The ends lost 0 bases at V and 6 bases at J; junction bases unmatched: 5. CDR3 size: 15 residues. CDR3 sequence reads: CASSLETSVSNEQFF. CDR3 nucleotide sequence: TGCGCCAGCAGCTTGGAGACTAGCGTATCCAATGAGCAGTTCTTC.

This clone was picked up one time. The J gene is TRBJ2-3, the V gene TRBV30; D is uncertain. This CDR3 spans 12 amino acids. Germline CDR1 is GTSNPN and CDR2 is SVGIG (reference sequence). Deletions cut 0 bases from V and 5 bases from J, with 6 bases between. CDR3 region: CAWSVPLDTQYF. CDR3 nucleotide sequence: TGTGCCTGGAGTGTACCCCTAGATACGCAGTATTTT.

The J gene is TRBJ2-1, the V gene TRBV7-6; 11 bases line up with TRBD2. The CDR3 totals 16 residues. With 2 bases clipped from V and 4 bases from J, the junction kept 4 bases outside the gene matches. Germline CDR1 is SGHVS and CDR2 is FNYEAQ. CDR3 in DNA: TGTGCCAGCAGCTTACAAGGACTAGCGGGTTACAATGAGCAGTTCTTC. It encodes CASSLQGLAGYNEQFF.

The chain recombines TRBV5-1 with TRBJ1-5; a weak D match, TRBD1 (6 bases). Germline CDR1 SGHRS, CDR2 YFSETQ. V was shortened by 3 bases and J by 5 bases, with 15 bases between the two germline ends. The CDR3 consists of 15 residues. CDR3 in DNA: TGCGCCAGCAGCTCGAACGGGGGCGCGGATCAGCCCCAGCATTTT. Encoded protein: CASSSNGGADQPQHF.

This chain uses TRBV28 with TRBJ2-7, with D perhaps TRBD2 (5 bases). V was clipped by 6 bases and J by 1 base, with 16 bases between them. CDR3 length: 15 amino acids. Germline V CDR1 and CDR2: MDHEN, SYDVKM. The CDR3 DNA reads TGTGCCAGCAGGAGCCGGACTCTTAATTCCTACGAGCAGTACTTC. Translated, it gives CASRSRTLNSYEQYF.

V gene TRBV6-5 combines with J gene TRBJ2-7; D is undetermined. The CDR3 covers 14 residues. V lost 5 bases and J 4 bases, leaving 15 bases between the germline ends. CDR1 MNHEY and CDR2 SVGAGI come from the germline V gene. CDR3 amino acids: CASSNRVQVYEQYF. CDR3 DNA: TGTGCCAGCAGTAACCGGGTTCAGGTTTACGAGCAGTACTTC.

The V and J genes are TRBV5-1 and TRBJ2-1; 8 nucleotides line up with TRBD1. Trimming cost V 5 bases and J 1 base; bases outside gene matches: 8. The CDR3 runs to 16 residues. Germline V lookup: CDR1 SGHRS, CDR2 YFSETQ. In nucleotides, the CDR3 is TGCGCCAGCAGTCGGAGTCAGGGGGCTTCCTACAATGAGCAGTTCTTC. Translating it yields CASSRSQGASYNEQFF.

The V call is TRBV6-5, the J call TRBJ2-3, with 8 bases that match TRBD1. Unmatched junction bases numbered 10, after V lost 11 bases and J lost 6 bases. CDR3 length: 13 residues. The germline V gene has CDR1 MNHEY and CDR2 SVGAGI. The CDR3 here is CASSLQGADTQYF. The CDR3 nucleotides read TGTGCCTCCAGTCTGCAGGGGGCGGATACGCAGTATTTT.

The J gene is TRBJ2-7, the V gene TRBV27; 7 positions match TRBD1. This CDR3 has 14 amino acids. Germline values: CDR1 MNHEY, CDR2 SMNVEV (reference sequence). The trim removed 5 bases at V and 2 bases at J, leaving 6 bases unmatched. The chain's CDR3 is CASSTRQGAYEQYF. The CDR3 DNA reads as TGTGCCAGCAGTACCCGACAGGGAGCCTACGAGCAGTACTTC.

The chain uses TRBV4-3 and TRBJ2-7; D call uncertain. CDR1 and CDR2 from the germline V gene are LGHNA and YSLEER. The CDR3 length is 15 residues. Trimming cost V 0 bases and J 2 bases, with 11 bases left between them. The CDR3, as DNA: TGCGCCAGCAGCCAAGATAGGGTGAATCCCTACGAGCAGTACTTC. This encodes CASSQDRVNPYEQYF.

The V and J genes are TRBV3-1 (or the pseudogene TRBV3-2) and TRBJ2-3; D is uncertain. V shed 2 bases and J shed 0 bases, with 9 bases lying between them. This CDR3 contains 15 residues. Germline-derived CDR1 and CDR2 are LGHDT and YNNKEL (reference sequence). The CDR3 nucleotides are TGTGCCAGCAGCCAATATCGCGCTAGCACAGATACGCAGTATTTT. Amino acids: CASSQYRASTDTQYF.

V usage is TRBV3-1 (or the pseudogene TRBV3-2) and J usage is TRBJ2-3, with 15 bases fitting TRBD2. The CDR3 contains 18 residues. Germline-derived CDR1 and CDR2 are LGHDT and YNNKEL (reference sequence). The ends lost 5 bases at V and 5 bases at J; junction bases unmatched: 11. The CDR3 reads CASSGARTSGRALDTQYF. CDR3 bases: TGTGCCAGCAGCGGGGCTAGGACTAGCGGGAGGGCCCTAGATACGCAGTATTTT.

The V call is TRBV9, the J call TRBJ1-2, with 9 bases fitting TRBD1. The CDR3 runs 15 residues. V trimming: 2 bases; J trimming: 3 bases; junction bases outside the gene matches: 5. Germline CDR1 SGDLS, CDR2 YYNGEE. CDR3 protein: CASSVGTGLDYGYTF. The CDR3 DNA sequence: TGTGCCAGCAGCGTGGGGACAGGGCTTGACTATGGCTACACCTTC. Combining the CDR3 with reference TRBV9 and TRBJ1-2 gives the whole variable domain DSGVTQTPKHLITATGQRVTLRCSPRSGDLSVYWYQQSLDQGLQFLIQYYNGEERAKGNILERFSAQQFPDLHSELNLSSLELGDSALYFCASSVGTGLDYGYTFGSGTRLTVV.

V and J are TRBV7-3 and TRBJ2-2; D is undetermined. CDR1 and CDR2 from the germline V gene are SGHTA and FQGTGA. Trimming took off 3 bases at V and 5 bases at J, with 10 bases between the two ends. This CDR3 is 14 amino acids long. Here the CDR3 reads CASSFLRVTGELFF. The CDR3 bases are TGTGCCAGCAGCTTCTTACGGGTAACCGGGGAGCTGTTTTTT.

The DNA of the CDR3 is TGTGCCAGCAGCTCGGATTCGTCGAACTATGGCTACACCTTC. It yields the protein CASSSDSSNYGYTF. The genes are TRBV13 and TRBJ1-2; D uncertain. The germline CDR1 and CDR2 sequences are PRHDT and FYEKMQ (reference sequence). V was clipped by 4 bases and J by 2 bases, with 11 bases between them. CDR3 length equals 14 residues.

This rearrangement joins TRBV27 to TRBJ1-5, with 9 bases aligning to TRBD1. Trimming removed 6 bases from V and 0 bases from J; junction bases left unmatched: 3. Germline values: CDR1 MNHEY, CDR2 SMNVEV (reference sequence). This CDR3 comprises 15 residues. The CDR3 loop reads CASRTGGNSNQPQHF. The CDR3 DNA reads as TGTGCCAGCAGGACAGGGGGGAATAGCAATCAGCCCCAGCATTTT.

The chain employs TRBV10-1 and TRBJ1-6; D is undetermined. The CDR3 has 13 residues. Germline loops: CDR1 WNHNN, CDR2 SYGVQD (reference sequence). V was pared by 6 bases and J by 5 bases, with 8 bases between. The DNA of the CDR3 is TGCGCCAGCAGGAGGGTCGATAATTCACCCCTCCACTTT. It codes for CASRRVDNSPLHF.

V usage is TRBV19 and J usage is TRBJ2-3, with D possibly being TRBD1 (6 bases). V lost 6 bases and J lost 4, with 17 bases in between. Germline CDR1 is LNHDA and CDR2 is SQIVND (reference sequence). This CDR3 comprises 15 residues. DNA for the CDR3: TGTGCCAGTAGCCTTGCCGCAAACAGGGCAGATACGCAGTATTTT. It is translated as CASSLAANRADTQYF.

This chain links TRBV5-1 with TRBJ2-7; 11 bases line up with TRBD1. Germline CDR1 reads SGHRS; CDR2 reads YFSETQ. The CDR3 spans 15 residues. V lost 4 bases to trimming and J lost 4 bases; unmatched junction nucleotides: 7. CDR3 coding DNA: TGCGCCAGCAGCCATGGACAGGGGGCAGGGTACGAGCAGTACTTC. Translating it yields CASSHGQGAGYEQYF.

This sequence joins TRBV28 and TRBJ2-1; tentatively, D is TRBD1 (5 bases). The CDR3 length is 16 residues. V was pared by 6 bases and J by 1 base, with 16 bases between. The germline V gene has CDR1 MDHEN and CDR2 SYDVKM. CDR3 DNA sequence: TGTGCCAGCAGACGTGGAAGGGCAGGGTCCTACAATGAGCAGTTCTTC. Translating it yields CASRRGRAGSYNEQFF.

Here the CDR3 DNA reads TGTGCCAGCAGCTCCCAGACTAGCGGGGGGCTGGAGTTCTTC. Translating gives CASSSQTSGGLEFF. This chain links TRBV5-4 with TRBJ2-1, with 13 bases aligning to TRBD2. CDR1 is SGHNT and CDR2 is YYREEE in the germline V gene (reference sequence). CDR3 length: 14 residues. Losses at the gene ends were 3 bases for V and 14 bases for J; bases not matched to a gene: 8.

The J gene is TRBJ2-3, the V gene TRBV9, with 7 bases aligning to TRBD1. V was pared by 3 bases and J by 3 bases, with 7 bases of the junction left unmatched. Germline assignment: CDR1 SGDLS and CDR2 YYNGEE. The CDR3 has 15 amino acids. For the CDR3, the DNA is TGTGCCAGCAGCGAAAGACAGGGACGGACAGATACGCAGTATTTT. Translation gives CASSERQGRTDTQYF.

The J gene is TRBJ2-5, the V gene TRBV7-3; the match to TRBD1 covers 7 bases. CDR3 size: 13 residues. Germline CDR1 is SGHTA and CDR2 is FQGTGA. V was clipped by 4 bases and J by 13 bases; unmatched bases: 12. The CDR3 loop reads CASSSTDRAPLYF. For the CDR3, the DNA is TGTGCCAGCAGCTCCACAGACAGGGCGCCTTTGTACTTC.

The genes are TRBV7-2 and TRBJ2-7, with D possibly TRBD1 on 6 matching bases. The CDR3 contains 13 residues. Germline CDR1 is SGHTA and CDR2 is FQGNSA. V shed 8 bases and J shed 3 bases, with 14 bases lying between them. The CDR3 reads CASGLRGSYEQYF. The CDR3 DNA is TGTGCCAGCGGACTGAGGGGGAGCTACGAGCAGTACTTC.

The genes are TRBV5-6 and TRBJ1-6; possible D gene TRBD1, 5 bases. Between the trimmed V and J ends, which lost 9 bases and 1 base, there was a span of 11 bases. The CDR3 is 14 residues long. The germline gives CDR1 SGHDT, CDR2 YYEEEE. CDR3 sequence reads: CATGGGSYNSPLHF. As DNA, the CDR3 is TGTGCCACCGGGGGAGGTTCCTATAATTCACCCCTCCACTTT. Complete variable domain (other parts from reference TRBV5-6 and TRBJ1-6): DAGVTQSPTHLIKTRGQQVTLRCSPKSGHDTVSWYQQALGQGPQFIFQYYEEEERQRGNFPDRFSGHQFPNYSSELNVNALLLGDSALYLCATGGGSYNSPLHFGNGTRLTVT.

This rearrangement joins TRBV9 to TRBJ1-2; TRBD1 might be the D (5 bases). CDR1 and CDR2 from the germline V gene are SGDLS and YYNGEE. The CDR3 covers 15 residues. Between the trimmed V and J ends, which lost 4 bases and 1 base, there was a span of 14 bases. The CDR3 spells CASSSRSGGNYGYTF. CDR3 DNA sequence: TGTGCCAGCAGCTCCAGGAGCGGGGGTAACTATGGCTACACCTTC. Complete variable domain (other parts from reference TRBV9 and TRBJ1-2): DSGVTQTPKHLITATGQRVTLRCSPRSGDLSVYWYQQSLDQGLQFLIQYYNGEERAKGNILERFSAQQFPDLHSELNLSSLELGDSALYFCASSSRSGGNYGYTFGSGTRLTVV.